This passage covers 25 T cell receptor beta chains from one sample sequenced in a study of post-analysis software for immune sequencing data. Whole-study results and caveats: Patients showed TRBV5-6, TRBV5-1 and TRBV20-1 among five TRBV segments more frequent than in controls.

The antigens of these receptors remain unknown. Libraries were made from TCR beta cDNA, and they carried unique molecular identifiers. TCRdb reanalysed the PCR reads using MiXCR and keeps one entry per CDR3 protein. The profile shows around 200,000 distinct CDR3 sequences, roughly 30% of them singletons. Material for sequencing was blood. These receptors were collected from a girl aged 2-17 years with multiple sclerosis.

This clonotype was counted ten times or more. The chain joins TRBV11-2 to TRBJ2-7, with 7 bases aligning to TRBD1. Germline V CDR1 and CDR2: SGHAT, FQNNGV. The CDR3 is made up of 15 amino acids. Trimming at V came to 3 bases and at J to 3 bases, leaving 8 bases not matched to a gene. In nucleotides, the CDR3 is TGTGCCAGCAGCTTGCTTACGGGACAGAGCTACGAGCAGTACTTC. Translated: CASSLLTGQSYEQYF.

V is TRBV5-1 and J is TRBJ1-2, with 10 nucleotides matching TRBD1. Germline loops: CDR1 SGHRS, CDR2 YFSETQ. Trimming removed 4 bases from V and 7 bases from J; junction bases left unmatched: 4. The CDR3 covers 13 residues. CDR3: CASSEGQGFGYTF. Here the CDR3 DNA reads TGCGCCAGCAGCGAGGGACAGGGGTTTGGCTACACCTTC.

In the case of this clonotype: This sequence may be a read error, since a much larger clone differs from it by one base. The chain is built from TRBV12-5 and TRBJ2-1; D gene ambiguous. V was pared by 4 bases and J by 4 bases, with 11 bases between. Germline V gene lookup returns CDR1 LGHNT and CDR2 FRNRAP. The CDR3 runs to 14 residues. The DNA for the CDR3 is TGTGCTAGTGGTTGGGTAGCCAATTACAATGAGCAGTTCTTC. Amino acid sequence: CASGWVANYNEQFF.

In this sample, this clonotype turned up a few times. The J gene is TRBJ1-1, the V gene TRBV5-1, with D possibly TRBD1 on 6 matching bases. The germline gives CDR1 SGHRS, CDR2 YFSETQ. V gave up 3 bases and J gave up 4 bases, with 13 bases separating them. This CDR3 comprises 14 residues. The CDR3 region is CASSSGAAGTEAFF. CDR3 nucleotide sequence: TGCGCCAGCAGCTCGGGGGCGGCGGGCACTGAAGCTTTCTTT. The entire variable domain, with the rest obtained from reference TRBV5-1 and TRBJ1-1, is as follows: KAGVTQTPRYLIKTRGQQVTLSCSPISGHRSVSWYQQTPGQGLQFLFEYFSETQRNKGNFPGRFSGRQFSNSRSEMNVSTLELGDSALYLCASSSGAAGTEAFFGQGTRLTVV.

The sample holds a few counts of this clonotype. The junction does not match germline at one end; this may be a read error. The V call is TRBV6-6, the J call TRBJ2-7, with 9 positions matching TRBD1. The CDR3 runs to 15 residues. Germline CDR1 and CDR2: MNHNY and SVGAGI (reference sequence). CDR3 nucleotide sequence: TGTGCCAACAGTTCATCCGGGACAGGGAAATACGAGCAGTACTTC. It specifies CANSSSGTGKYEQYF.

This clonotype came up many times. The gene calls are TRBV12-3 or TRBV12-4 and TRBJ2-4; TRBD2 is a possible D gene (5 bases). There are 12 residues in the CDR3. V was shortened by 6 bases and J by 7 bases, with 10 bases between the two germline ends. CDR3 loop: CASSSGGNIQYF. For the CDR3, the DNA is TGTGCCAGCAGCTCAGGCGGGAACATTCAGTACTTC.

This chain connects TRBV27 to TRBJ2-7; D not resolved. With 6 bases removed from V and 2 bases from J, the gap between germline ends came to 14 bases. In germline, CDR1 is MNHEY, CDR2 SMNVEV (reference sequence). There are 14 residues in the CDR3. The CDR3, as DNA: TGTGCCAGCAGGCTAGGGAACACTGCCTACGAGCAGTACTTC. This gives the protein CASRLGNTAYEQYF.

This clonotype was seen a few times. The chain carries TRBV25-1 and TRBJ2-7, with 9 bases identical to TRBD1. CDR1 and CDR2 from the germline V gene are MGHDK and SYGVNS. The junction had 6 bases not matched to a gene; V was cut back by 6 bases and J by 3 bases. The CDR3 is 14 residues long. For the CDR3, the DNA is TGTGCCAGCAGGGAGGGGGACAGGGACTACGAGCAGTACTTC. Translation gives CASREGDRDYEQYF.

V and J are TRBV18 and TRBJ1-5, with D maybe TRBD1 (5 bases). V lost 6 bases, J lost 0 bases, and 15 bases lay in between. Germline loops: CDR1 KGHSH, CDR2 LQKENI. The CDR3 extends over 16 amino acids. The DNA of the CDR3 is TGTGCCAGCTCCCGATACCGGGACGATAGCAATCAGCCCCAGCATTTT. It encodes CASSRYRDDSNQPQHF. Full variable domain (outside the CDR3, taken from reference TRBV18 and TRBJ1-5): NAGVMQNPRHLVRRRGQEARLRCSPMKGHSHVYWYRQLPEEGLKFMVYLQKENIIDESGMPKERFSAEFPKEGPSILRIQQVVRGDSAAYFCASSRYRDDSNQPQHFGDGTRLSIL.

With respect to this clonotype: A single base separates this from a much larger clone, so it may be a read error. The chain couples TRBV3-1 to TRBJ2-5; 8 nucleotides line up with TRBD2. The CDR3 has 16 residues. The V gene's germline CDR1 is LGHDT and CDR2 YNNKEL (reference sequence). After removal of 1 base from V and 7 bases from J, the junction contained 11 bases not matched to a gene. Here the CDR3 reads CASSQVPSRSGGTQYF. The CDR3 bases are TGTGCCAGCAGCCAAGTTCCTAGCAGGAGCGGGGGGACCCAGTACTTC.

For the CDR3, the DNA is TGTGCCAGCAGGTCCGAAACAACAGGGGGCGCAAACTATGGCTACACCTTC. Amino acid sequence: CASRSETTGGANYGYTF. The chain combines TRBV28 with TRBJ1-2; 9 nucleotides agree with TRBD1. V lost 6 bases to trimming and J lost 2 bases; unmatched junction nucleotides: 13. The germline gives CDR1 MDHEN, CDR2 SYDVKM. The CDR3 totals 17 residues.

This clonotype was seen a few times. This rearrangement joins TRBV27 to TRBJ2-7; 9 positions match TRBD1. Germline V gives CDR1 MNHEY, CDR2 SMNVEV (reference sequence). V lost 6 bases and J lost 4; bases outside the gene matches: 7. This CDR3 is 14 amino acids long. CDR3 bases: TGTGCCAGCAGCTTCCGGGACAGGGTATACGAGCAGTACTTC. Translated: CASSFRDRVYEQYF.

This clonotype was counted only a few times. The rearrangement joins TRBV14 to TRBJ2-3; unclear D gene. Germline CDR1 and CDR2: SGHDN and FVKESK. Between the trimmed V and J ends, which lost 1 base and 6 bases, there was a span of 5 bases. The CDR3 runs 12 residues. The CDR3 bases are TGTGCCAGCAGCCAAGGGAAGGATACGCAGTATTTT. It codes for CASSQGKDTQYF.

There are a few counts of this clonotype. CDR3 protein: CASSRTYSNQPQHF. In nucleotides, the CDR3 is TGTGCCAGCAGCCGGACATACAGCAATCAGCCCCAGCATTTT. V gene TRBV3-1 combines with J gene TRBJ1-5, with D perhaps TRBD1 (5 bases). V was clipped by 4 bases and J by 1 base, with 8 bases between them. CDR1 is LGHDT, CDR2 YNNKEL, per germline (reference sequence). The CDR3 loop spans 14 amino acids.

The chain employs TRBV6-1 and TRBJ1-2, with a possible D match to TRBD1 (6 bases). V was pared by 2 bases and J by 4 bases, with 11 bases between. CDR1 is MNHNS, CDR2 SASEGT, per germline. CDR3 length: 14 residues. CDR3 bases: TGTGCCAGCAGTGAACAGGCGACAGGCTATGGCTACACCTTC. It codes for CASSEQATGYGYTF.

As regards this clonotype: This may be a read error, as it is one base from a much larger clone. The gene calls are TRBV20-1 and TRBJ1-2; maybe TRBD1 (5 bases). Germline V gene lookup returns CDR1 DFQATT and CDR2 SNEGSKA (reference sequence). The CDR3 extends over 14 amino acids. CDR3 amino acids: CSASDRGSNYGCTF. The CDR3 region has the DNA TGCAGTGCTAGTGACAGAGGGTCTAACTATGGCTGCACCTTC.

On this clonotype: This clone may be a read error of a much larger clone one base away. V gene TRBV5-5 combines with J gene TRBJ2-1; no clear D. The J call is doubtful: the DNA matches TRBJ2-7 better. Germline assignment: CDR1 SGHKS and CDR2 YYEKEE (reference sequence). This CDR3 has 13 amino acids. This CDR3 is CASSFPPGEEQYF. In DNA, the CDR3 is TGTGCCAGCAGCTTCCCCCCTGGCGAAGAGCAGTACTTC.

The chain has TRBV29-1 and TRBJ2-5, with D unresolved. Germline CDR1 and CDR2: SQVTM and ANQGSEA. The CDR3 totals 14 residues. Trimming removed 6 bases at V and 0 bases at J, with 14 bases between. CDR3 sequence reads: CSVARPSYQETQYF. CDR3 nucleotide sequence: TGCAGCGTCGCGAGACCCTCGTACCAAGAGACCCAGTACTTC.

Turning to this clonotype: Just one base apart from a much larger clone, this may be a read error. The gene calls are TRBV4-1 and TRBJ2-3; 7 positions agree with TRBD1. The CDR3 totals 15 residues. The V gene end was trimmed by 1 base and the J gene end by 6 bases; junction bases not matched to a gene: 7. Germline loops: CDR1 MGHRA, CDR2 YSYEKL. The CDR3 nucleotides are TGCGCCAGCAGCCAAGGCGACAGGGTGGGGGATACGCAGTATTTT. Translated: CASSQGDRVGDTQYF.

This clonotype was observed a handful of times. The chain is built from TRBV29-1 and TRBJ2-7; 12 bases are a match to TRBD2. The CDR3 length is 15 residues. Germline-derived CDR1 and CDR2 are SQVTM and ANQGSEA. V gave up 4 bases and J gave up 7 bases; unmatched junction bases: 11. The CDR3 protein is CSVVKLAGGPDEQYF. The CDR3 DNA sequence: TGCAGCGTTGTCAAGCTAGCGGGAGGGCCTGATGAGCAGTACTTC.

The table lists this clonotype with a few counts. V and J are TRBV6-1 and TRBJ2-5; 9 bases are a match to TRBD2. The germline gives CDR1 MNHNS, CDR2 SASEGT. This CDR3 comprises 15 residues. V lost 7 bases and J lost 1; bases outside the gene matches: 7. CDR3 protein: CASKRLAALQETQYF. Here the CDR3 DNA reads TGTGCCAGCAAGAGACTAGCGGCCCTCCAAGAGACCCAGTACTTC.

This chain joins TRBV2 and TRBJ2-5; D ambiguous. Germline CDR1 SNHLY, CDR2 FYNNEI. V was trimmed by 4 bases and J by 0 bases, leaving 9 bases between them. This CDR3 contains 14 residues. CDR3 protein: CASSASVYQETQYF. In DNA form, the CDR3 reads TGTGCCAGCAGTGCGTCGGTATACCAAGAGACCCAGTACTTC.

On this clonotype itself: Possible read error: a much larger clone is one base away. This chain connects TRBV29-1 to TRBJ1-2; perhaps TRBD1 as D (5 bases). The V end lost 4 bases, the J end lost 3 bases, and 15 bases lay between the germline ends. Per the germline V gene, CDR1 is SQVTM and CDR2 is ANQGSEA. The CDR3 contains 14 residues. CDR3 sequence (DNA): TGCAGCGTTGTGGTAAAAGGGACTGACTATGGCTACACCTTC. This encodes CSVVVKGTDYGYTF. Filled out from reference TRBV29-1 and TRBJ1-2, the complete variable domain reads SAVISQKPSRDICQRGTSLTIQCQVDSQVTMMFWYRQQPGQSLTLIATANQGSEATYESGFVIDKFPISRPNLTFSTLTVSNMSPEDSSIYLCSVVVKGTDYGYTFGSGTRLTVV.

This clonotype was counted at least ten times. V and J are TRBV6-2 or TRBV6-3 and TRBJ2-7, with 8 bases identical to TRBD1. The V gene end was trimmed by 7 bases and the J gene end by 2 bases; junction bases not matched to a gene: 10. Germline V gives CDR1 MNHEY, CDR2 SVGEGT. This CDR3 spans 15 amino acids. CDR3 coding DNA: TGTGCCAGCACCGCCTCCGGGACAGGTCCCTACGAGCAGTACTTC. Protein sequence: CASTASGTGPYEQYF.

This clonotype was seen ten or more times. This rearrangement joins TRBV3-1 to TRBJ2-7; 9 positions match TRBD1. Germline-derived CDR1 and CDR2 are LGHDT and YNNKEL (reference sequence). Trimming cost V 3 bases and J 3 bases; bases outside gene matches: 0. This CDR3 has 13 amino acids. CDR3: CASSQDRGYEQYF. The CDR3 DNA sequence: TGTGCCAGCAGCCAGGACAGGGGCTACGAGCAGTACTTC.